These 2 T cell receptor beta chains came from one sample sequenced in a study of blood T cell repertoires in COVID-19. Produced via immunoSEQ multiplex PCR; TCRdb's table is partial and in-frame only. The top ten hold just under 3% of the sample, which has hundreds of thousands of clones, roughly 87% seen once. Sample: PBMCs or T cells enriched from blood (not recorded which). The source of these receptors is a woman aged 25 to 39 who had recovered from COVID-19.

This clone was seen just once. This sequence joins TRBV19 and TRBJ2-2; D might be TRBD2 (6 bases). Germline V gene sequence: CDR1 LNHDA, CDR2 SQIVND (reference sequence). CDR3 length equals 15 residues. Trimming removed 2 bases at V and 6 bases at J, with 13 bases between. CDR3 amino acids: CASSIIYSGAGELFF. The CDR3 DNA follows: TGTGCCAGTAGTATAATTTACTCGGGGGCCGGGGAGCTGTTTTTT.

The rearrangement links TRBV9 to TRBJ2-3; TRBD2 is a possible D gene (6 bases). V was shortened by 4 bases and J by 2 bases, with 11 bases between the two germline ends. CDR3 size: 14 residues. Germline V gene sequence: CDR1 SGDLS, CDR2 YYNGEE. As DNA, the CDR3 is TGTGCCAGCAGCCGGGACTGGACCACAGATACGCAGTATTTT. Translated, it gives CASSRDWTTDTQYF.